These T cell receptor beta chains were read from a single sample in a study of blood T cells in healthy people across ages. TCRdb redid the calling of the 5' RACE reads with MiXCR, one entry per CDR3 protein. This table holds fewer than 2,000,000 distinct CDR3 sequences, 30% to 35% found once. The specimen sequenced was blood. The receptors come from a woman in her 30s in good health. The CDR3 runs from the conserved cysteine through the conserved F or W. Each record gives: clone size, V gene, D gene, J gene, CDR3 DNA, CDR3 protein. D genes are given only for firm matches. Clone size is given for some rows only: seen once, a few or many times, or a class if the clone is expanded.

.	TRBV11-2	.	TRBJ2-1	TGTGCCAGCAGCTTGGCTAGCGCAAACAATGAGCAGTTCTTC	CASSLASANNEQFF
.	TRBV15	TRBD2	TRBJ2-1	TGTGCCACCAGCAGACCTAGCTTGGGGGGGGATGGGCAGTTCTTC	CATSRPSLGGDGQFF
few	TRBV4-1	TRBD2	TRBJ2-1	TGCGCCAGCAGCCAAGAGGCGTCTAGCGGGATGAGCTCCTACAATGAGCAGTTCTTC	CASSQEASSGMSSYNEQFF
.	TRBV6-4	.	TRBJ1-2	TGTGCCAGAGGGGGGGCCGGAGGCTACACCTTC	CARGGAGGYTF
.	TRBV20-1	TRBD1	TRBJ2-7	TGCAGTGCTAGTAACAGGGGCAACGAGCAGTACTTC	CSASNRGNEQYF
few	TRBV20-1	.	TRBJ2-1	TGCAGTGCTAGACGGGGGCCCCAGCCGGACTACAATGAGCAGTTCTTC	CSARRGPQPDYNEQFF
few	TRBV11-2	.	TRBJ2-5	TGTGCCAGCAATTACCGACAAGAGACCCAGTACTTC	CASNYRQETQYF
.	TRBV29-1	TRBD1	TRBJ2-5	TGCAGCGCCTGGGGCAGGGGGCTCGGAGAGACCCAGTACTTC	CSAWGRGLGETQYF
.	TRBV6-2/TRBV6-3	TRBD1	TRBJ1-6	TGTGCCAGCAGTTACCCTGTCCCGGGACAGGGTTCACCCCTCCACTTT	CASSYPVPGQGSPLHF
.	TRBV11-2	.	TRBJ2-5	TGTGCCAGCAGCTCCCGTAGTTTTGGGGAGACCCAGTACTTC	CASSSRSFGETQYF
few	TRBV20-1	.	TRBJ1-6	TGCAGTGCTAGAAAGGGAGAGAATTCACCCCTCCACTTT	CSARKGENSPLHF
.	TRBV9	.	TRBJ1-2	TGTGCCAGCAGCGTAGCCATGGCAGGGATGAATGGCTACACCTTC	CASSVAMAGMNGYTF
.	TRBV2	.	TRBJ1-2	TGTGCCAGCGGCTGGTATGGCTACACCTTC	CASGWYGYTF
.	TRBV27	.	TRBJ2-7	TGTGCCAGCAGCTCCATCGGGAGCTGGGGGGAGCAGTACTTC	CASSSIGSWGEQYF
.	TRBV7-3	.	TRBJ1-2	TGTGCCAGCAGCTTAGATGTAGGCCTAGGGGGCTACACCTTC	CASSLDVGLGGYTF
.	TRBV3-1	TRBD2	TRBJ2-7	TGTGCCAGCAGATTTAGCGGGAGGCCTACCTACGAGCAGTACTTC	CASRFSGRPTYEQYF
few	TRBV5-1	TRBD2	TRBJ2-1	TGCGCCAGCAGCGTTAGCGGGAGCCTCTCCTACAATGAGCAGTTCTTC	CASSVSGSLSYNEQFF
.	TRBV3-1	TRBD2	TRBJ2-1	TGTGCCAGCAGCCAAATCGGGACTAGCGGGAATGAGCAGTTCTTC	CASSQIGTSGNEQFF